This entry lists 9 T cell receptor beta chains sequenced from one sample in a study of neurological immune-mediated disorders. MiXCR, applied by TCRdb to the 5' RACE reads, yields one record per CDR3 protein. The repertoire holds about 74,000 distinct CDR3 sequences, with 5.2% as singletons. The sequencing input was PBMCs. Every receptor here comes from a man aged 18 to 29 with multiple sclerosis.

This clonotype was seen repeatedly, ten times or more. The rearrangement links TRBV7-2 to TRBJ2-7; D may be TRBD1 (5 bases). Germline assignment: CDR1 SGHTA and CDR2 FQGNSA. V gave up 3 bases and J gave up 0 bases, with 12 bases separating them. The CDR3 runs 15 residues. CDR3 residues: CASSFQGGHSYEQYF. CDR3 nucleotides: TGTGCCAGCAGCTTCCAGGGTGGGCACTCCTACGAGCAGTACTTC.

This clonotype has a count of ten or more. This rearrangement joins TRBV7-2 to TRBJ1-6; D gene ambiguous. Trimming pared 1 base from V and 6 bases from J, leaving 7 bases between. The CDR3 loop spans 14 amino acids. The germline V gene encodes CDR1 SGHTA and CDR2 FQGNSA. The CDR3 here is CASSLGVPNSPLHF. The DNA of the CDR3 is TGTGCCAGCAGCTTAGGGGTCCCTAATTCACCCCTCCACTTT.

This clonotype was counted ten times or more. V and J are TRBV12-3 or TRBV12-4 and TRBJ2-7; D call uncertain. Trimming stripped 9 bases from V and 3 bases from J, with 15 bases between. CDR3 length: 13 amino acids. The CDR3 reads CASLDRHHYEQYF. In DNA form, the CDR3 reads TGTGCCAGTTTGGACCGTCACCACTACGAGCAGTACTTC.

This clonotype was seen repeatedly, ten times or more. The V and J genes are TRBV5-1 and TRBJ2-3; D ambiguous. The CDR3 loop spans 14 amino acids. Germline CDR1 reads SGHRS; CDR2 reads YFSETQ. The V end lost 2 bases, the J end lost 2 bases, and 9 bases lay between the germline ends. CDR3 loop: CASSFRQNTDTQYF. CDR3 in DNA: TGCGCCAGCAGCTTTAGGCAGAACACAGATACGCAGTATTTT.

This clonotype showed up many times. The CDR3 reads CASSYPGGNTIYF. DNA for the CDR3: TGTGCCAGCAGTTACCCAGGCGGAAACACCATATATTTT. The rearrangement uses TRBV6-5 and TRBJ1-3; D not certain. In germline, CDR1 is MNHEY, CDR2 SVGAGI. Trimming removed 2 bases at V and 4 bases at J, with 6 bases between. The CDR3 loop spans 13 amino acids.

In its sample, this clonotype was seen many times. In DNA form, the CDR3 reads TGCAGTGCCCCATTGGGCTCCAATCAGCCCCAGCATTTT. This sequence encodes CSAPLGSNQPQHF. The chain recombines TRBV20-1 with TRBJ1-5; no clear D. CDR1 and CDR2 from the germline V gene are DFQATT and SNEGSKA (reference sequence). Trimming cost V 6 bases and J 3 bases, with 12 bases left between them. This CDR3 spans 13 amino acids.

This clonotype was observed many times. V is TRBV20-1 and J is TRBJ2-6; tentatively, D is TRBD2 (5 bases). Germline CDR1 and CDR2: DFQATT and SNEGSKA (reference sequence). Trimming stripped 1 base from V and 1 base from J, with 8 bases between. The CDR3 spans 15 residues. Here the CDR3 DNA reads TGCAGTGCTAGAGGGAGGAGGTCTGGGGCCAACGTCCTGACTTTC. Encoded protein: CSARGRRSGANVLTF.

This clonotype appeared many times. V is TRBV29-1 and J is TRBJ1-3, with D possibly being TRBD1 (6 bases). V gave up 6 bases and J gave up 5 bases, with 11 bases separating them. The CDR3 length is 12 residues. Germline assignment: CDR1 SQVTM and CDR2 ANQGSEA. The DNA of the CDR3 is TGCAGCGTCGTGGGACATAGAAACACCATATATTTT. As protein: CSVVGHRNTIYF.

This clonotype was counted ten times or more. The rearrangement uses TRBV7-6 and TRBJ2-7; 9 bases map to TRBD1. The CDR3 totals 16 residues. The V segment lost 1 base and the J segment 1 base; nucleotides outside the gene matches: 5. CDR1 and CDR2 (germline): SGHVS, FNYEAQ. CDR3 loop: CASSLVPGTGSYEQYF. The CDR3 coding sequence is TGTGCCAGCAGCTTAGTCCCCGGGACAGGGTCCTACGAGCAGTACTTC.